The 14 T cell receptor beta chains given below trace back to one sample, sequenced in a study of Graves' ophthalmopathy and Graves' hyperthyroidism. Scientists amplified the TCR beta CDR3 regions from RNA transcripts. After a first-round RT-PCR with HTBI primers, a second-round multiplex PCR was run. One entry per CDR3 protein, called by TCRdb with MiXCR from the multiplex PCR reads. The sample shows about 740,000 distinct CDR3 sequences, approximately 40% of them seen only once. The source material was peripheral blood. The receptors were sampled from an adult man with Graves' ophthalmopathy.

This clonotype has at least ten counts. The V call is TRBV2, the J call TRBJ2-7; 8 bases agree with TRBD2. This CDR3 is built from 14 residues. Looked up from germline, CDR1 is SNHLY and CDR2 is FYNNEI. V was pared by 11 bases and J by 4 bases, with 13 bases of the junction left unmatched. The CDR3 coding sequence is TGTGCCTCTCAAACGTCCGGCGGGAGGTACGAGCAGTACTTC. Protein: CASQTSGGRYEQYF.

The chain couples TRBV4-1 to TRBJ1-5, with unresolved D. The ends were cut back, 1 base at V and 9 bases at J, with 7 bases in the middle. This CDR3 contains 12 residues. Germline V gene data show CDR1 as MGHRA and CDR2 as YSYEKL. CDR3 sequence reads: CASSQGEGPQHF. CDR3 coding DNA: TGCGCCAGCAGCCAAGGGGAAGGGCCCCAGCATTTT.

The chain joins TRBV25-1 to TRBJ2-5, with 8 bases fitting TRBD1. Per germline, CDR1 MGHDK and CDR2 SYGVNS. This CDR3 region has 14 residues. Here the CDR3 reads CARDPGQGSETQYF. CDR3 DNA: TGTGCTAGAGATCCTGGACAGGGAAGCGAGACCCAGTACTTC.

This rearrangement joins TRBV4-2 to TRBJ1-5; 8 positions agree with TRBD1. This CDR3 is 17 amino acids long. Germline trimming cut 2 bases from V and 0 bases from J; bases unmatched to any gene: 6. Germline CDR1 is LGHNA and CDR2 is YNFKEQ. The CDR3 DNA is TGTGCCAGCAGCCAAAAACAGGGGGTTTATAGCAATCAGCCCCAGCATTTT. This sequence encodes CASSQKQGVYSNQPQHF.

This clonotype was detected only a few times. This chain connects TRBV6-2 or TRBV6-3 to TRBJ1-5; no clear D. Per germline, CDR1 MNHEY and CDR2 SVGEGT. V was pared by 2 bases and J by 9 bases, with 5 bases between. This CDR3 contains 11 residues. CDR3 bases: TGTGCCAGCAGTTACGATGGGCCCCAGCATTTT. The encoded protein is CASSYDGPQHF.

The chain uses TRBV24-1 and TRBJ2-5; D call uncertain. The V and J ends lost 5 bases and 5 bases respectively, with 5 bases between them. The CDR3 spans 11 residues. CDR1 and CDR2 (germline): KGHDR, SFDVKD. The CDR3 DNA sequence: TGTGCCACCAGTGCAGGCGAGACCCAGTACTTC. Translating it yields CATSAGETQYF.

In regard to this clonotype: A read error may produce the germline difference seen at one junction end. The chain uses TRBV11-2 and TRBJ1-1; 8 nucleotides line up with TRBD1. Germline assignment: CDR1 SGHAT and CDR2 FQNNGV. The CDR3 extends over 11 amino acids. The CDR3 DNA sequence: TGTGCCAGCAGCTGGGACAGGATAATGGCGTTT. The encoded protein is CASSWDRIMAF. Full variable domain (missing parts from reference TRBV11-2 and TRBJ1-1): EAGVAQSPRYKIIEKRQSVAFWCNPISGHATLYWYQQILGQGPKLLIQFQNNGVVDDSQLPKDRFSAERLKGVDSTLKIQPAKLEDSAVYLCASSWDRIMAFGQGTRLTVV.

The chain's CDR3 is CSVLGQAFF. For the CDR3, the DNA is TGCAGCGTACTAGGCCAAGCTTTCTTT. J is TRBJ1-1 and V is TRBV29-1; D is ambiguous. Trimming took 6 bases from V and 9 from J, leaving 8 bases between them. The CDR3 runs 9 residues. Germline V gives CDR1 SQVTM, CDR2 ANQGSEA.

The CDR3 loop reads CASSPSSGEETQYF. CDR3 in DNA: TGTGCCAGCAGCCCCTCATCGGGAGAAGAGACCCAGTACTTC. The chain carries TRBV7-2 and TRBJ2-5; TRBD2 might be the D (6 bases). Germline loops: CDR1 SGHTA, CDR2 FQGNSA. The CDR3 is made up of 14 amino acids. V was pared by 5 bases and J by 3 bases, with 13 bases between.

The chain joins TRBV20-1 to TRBJ1-4; D is uncertain. This CDR3 contains 10 residues. V was pared by 0 bases and J by 8 bases, with 1 base between. Germline CDR1 and CDR2: DFQATT and SNEGSKA (reference sequence). The CDR3 region has the DNA TGCAGTGCTAGAGAGGAAAAACTGTTTTTT. This encodes CSAREEKLFF.

In this sample, this clonotype turned up many times. This sequence joins TRBV20-1 and TRBJ1-1; no clear D. V was cut by 3 bases and J by 4 bases, with 9 bases left in between. The CDR3 runs 12 residues. CDR1 and CDR2 from the germline V gene are DFQATT and SNEGSKA (reference sequence). CDR3 loop: CSARVTSTEAFF. The CDR3 nucleotides read TGCAGTGCTAGGGTTACGAGCACTGAAGCTTTCTTT.

The table lists this clonotype with a few counts. The chain carries TRBV20-1 and TRBJ1-3; D is unclear. CDR1 is DFQATT, CDR2 SNEGSKA, per germline (reference sequence). The V and J ends lost 6 bases and 0 bases respectively, with 12 bases between them. The CDR3 covers 14 residues. The CDR3 reads CSAEDTFSGNTIYF. The CDR3 DNA reads TGCAGTGCCGAAGACACTTTCTCTGGAAACACCATATATTTT.

The chain is built from TRBV7-9 and TRBJ2-5, with 12 bases matching TRBD2. CDR3 length: 15 amino acids. Germline V lookup: CDR1 SEHNR, CDR2 FQNEAQ (reference sequence). J lost 4 bases, V lost 5 bases, and 5 bases had no gene match. DNA for the CDR3: TGTGCCAGCAGCCAACTAGCGGGAGGCGGAGAGACCCAGTACTTC. This codes for CASSQLAGGGETQYF.

The chain uses TRBV5-4 and TRBJ1-2; 7 bases are a match to TRBD1. This CDR3 contains 14 residues. CDR1 and CDR2 (germline): SGHNT, YYREEE (reference sequence). The J segment lost 7 bases and the V segment lost 4 bases, leaving 10 bases of the junction unmatched. The CDR3 protein is CASSQVQGGSGYTF. CDR3 nucleotide sequence: TGTGCCAGCAGCCAGGTCCAAGGGGGCAGTGGCTACACCTTC.